These T cell receptor beta chains were read from a single sample in a study of cytomegalovirus exposure and HLA in healthy donors. Some clones are missing from TCRdb's copy, which holds only in-frame ones; the method was immunoSEQ multiplex PCR. The data hold about 130,000 clones, with around 80% observed a single time. Sequenced input: PBMCs. The receptors shown here come from a woman under 40 in good health and CMV-seronegative. CDR3s include the opening cysteine and the closing phenylalanine or tryptophan. Each record gives: J gene, D gene, clone size, V gene, CDR3 DNA, CDR3 protein. The D gene is left open where the match is weak. Size is omitted from some rows. Given values are once, few, many or a class for expanded clones.

TRBJ2-3 | TRBD2 | NA | TRBV5-6 | TGTGCCAGCAGTTCGCCCTTCGGGGGGGCGGCAGATACGCAGTATTTT | CASSSPFGGAADTQYF
TRBJ1-4 | TRBD1 | NA | TRBV19 | TGTGCCAGTAGTATAGATGGGGGACAGGACAAACTGTTTTTT | CASSIDGGQDKLFF
TRBJ2-7 | TRBD1 | NA | TRBV29-1 | TGCAGCGTTGGCCCGGGACAGGGCGCCCGCGAGCAGTACTTC | CSVGPGQGAREQYF
TRBJ2-5 | TRBD1 | NA | TRBV2 | TGTGCCAGGGGGACAGGAGAGACCCAGTACTTC | CARGTGETQYF
TRBJ1-1 | NA | NA | TRBV7-3 | TGTGCCAGCAGCTTAACGGGGGGAGGGGGGCCTGAAGCTTTCTTT | CASSLTGGGGPEAFF
TRBJ2-7 | TRBD1 | NA | TRBV5-6 | TGTGCCAGCAGTTGGGACAGGGCCTACGAGCAGTACTTC | CASSWDRAYEQYF
TRBJ2-2 | TRBD1 | NA | TRBV11-3 | TGTGCCAGCTCCCCGTACGGGACAGGGGTCACCGGGGAGCTGTTTTTT | CASSPYGTGVTGELFF
TRBJ2-6 | TRBD1 | few | TRBV9 | TGTGCCAGCAGCGTAGACCCCGGGACAGATGGCTCTGGGGCCAACGTCCTGACTTTC | CASSVDPGTDGSGANVLTF
TRBJ1-2 | NA | few | TRBV10-3 | TGTGCCATCAGTGAGTCCCTATATGGCTACACCTTC | CAISESLYGYTF
TRBJ1-5 | TRBD1 | NA | TRBV6-5 | TGTGCCAGCAGTCCGGGACAGGGAGGCAATCAGCCCCAGCATTTT | CASSPGQGGNQPQHF
TRBJ2-3 | NA | NA | TRBV19 | TGTGCCAGTAATCGCCAGGGGACAGATACGCAGTATTTT | CASNRQGTDTQYF
TRBJ1-5 | NA | NA | TRBV4-1 | TGCGCCAGCAGCCAAGGTAGGGTTGGGGGGGCTCGCAATCAGCCCCAGCATTTT | CASSQGRVGGARNQPQHF
TRBJ1-1 | TRBD1 | few | TRBV6-6 | TGTGCCAGCATTCAACAGGGGAAGACTGAAGCTTTCTTT | CASIQQGKTEAFF
TRBJ2-7 | NA | NA | TRBV19 | TGTGCCAGTAGTATACAAGGGGTTGGGTACGAGCAGTACTTC | CASSIQGVGYEQYF
TRBJ2-1 | NA | NA | TRBV5-1 | TGCGCCAGCAGCTTGTTCAGGGGGGACCATGAGCAGTTCTTC | CASSLFRGDHEQFF
TRBJ2-7 | TRBD1 | NA | TRBV6-1 | TGTGCCAGCACGGGACAGGCAAAAACCTACGAGCAGTACTTC | CASTGQAKTYEQYF
TRBJ2-7 | NA | NA | TRBV28 | TGTGCCAGCACCCAAGTAAACGGGGAGCAGTACTTC | CASTQVNGEQYF
TRBJ1-2 | NA | NA | TRBV6-6 | TGTGCCAGCAGTAACAGGGAAGGGAGCTATGGCTACACCTTC | CASSNREGSYGYTF
TRBJ1-5 | TRBD1 | NA | TRBV7-9 | TGTGCCAGCAGCCAGGGGGATAGCAATCAGCCCCAGCATTTT | CASSQGDSNQPQHF
TRBJ2-1 | TRBD2 | NA | TRBV7-9 | TGTTCCAGCAGCCCCCAGGGCCCACTAGCGGGAGACAACAATGAGCAGTTCTTC | CSSSPQGPLAGDNNEQFF
TRBJ1-5 | NA | few | TRBV19 | TGTGCCAGTCTGCGCCGGGGTGTCCTAGCTCAGCCCCAGCATTTT | CASLRRGVLAQPQHF
TRBJ2-2 | TRBD2 | NA | TRBV18 | TGTGCCAGCTCACCACGCTGGACTAGCAGGACCGGGGAGCTGTTTTTT | CASSPRWTSRTGELFF
TRBJ2-5 | NA | NA | TRBV18 | TGTGCCAGCTCCCGGGACGGGAGAAGGGAGACCCAGTACTTC | CASSRDGRRETQYF
TRBJ2-2 | TRBD2 | NA | TRBV6-1 | TGTGCCAGCGACCGGGGAGGGTCGAACACCGGGGAGCTGTTTTTT | CASDRGGSNTGELFF
TRBJ2-7 | NA | NA | TRBV5-1 | TGCGCCAGCAGCTTAATGGAGGGGATCCGCCCTCACGAGCAGTACTTC | CASSLMEGIRPHEQYF
TRBJ2-7 | TRBD2 | NA | TRBV7-2 | TGTGCCAGCAGCACCCGGACTAGCGGGAATAGTGTAAACGAGCAGTACTTC | CASSTRTSGNSVNEQYF
TRBJ2-7 | TRBD2 | NA | TRBV5-8 | TGTGCCAGCAGCTTGGTTATAGCGGGTTGGTCGGAGCAGTACTTC | CASSLVIAGWSEQYF
TRBJ1-1 | NA | NA | TRBV7-8 | TGTGCCAGCAGCTTCAGCGGACTGAACACTGAAGCTTTCTTT | CASSFSGLNTEAFF
TRBJ2-1 | NA | few | TRBV5-8 | TGTGCCACCGTTCCCTGGGGCGGCAGCTCCTACAATGAGCAGTTCTTC | CATVPWGGSSYNEQFF
TRBJ2-1 | TRBD2 | NA | TRBV11-3 | TGTGCCAGCAGCTTAGACTTAGCGGGAGGGCGGCTCAATGAGCAGTTCTTC | CASSLDLAGGRLNEQFF
TRBJ2-3 | TRBD2 | NA | TRBV10-3 | TGTGCCATCAGTGAGTCGATAAGGGGGACTAGCGGGAGGTCAGATACGCAGTATTTT | CAISESIRGTSGRSDTQYF
TRBJ2-7 | NA | NA | TRBV27 | TGTGCCAGCAGTTTAGTATCTGGACAGTACAGCGAGCAGTACTTC | CASSLVSGQYSEQYF
TRBJ2-7 | TRBD2 | NA | TRBV27 | TGTGCCAGCGCGGGGGGGCTAAGGGCCTACGAGCAGTACTTC | CASAGGLRAYEQYF
TRBJ2-1 | TRBD2 | NA | TRBV29-1 | TGCAGCGTTGACGGGACTAGGTGGAATGAGCAGTTCTTC | CSVDGTRWNEQFF
TRBJ2-1 | TRBD1 | NA | TRBV9 | TGTGCCAGCAGGCCCGGGACAGGGGTCAATGAGCAGTTCTTC | CASRPGTGVNEQFF
TRBJ1-3 | NA | NA | TRBV19 | TGTGCCAGTATCAGTGGGAGCCACACCATATATTTT | CASISGSHTIYF
TRBJ2-5 | NA | NA | TRBV6-6 | TGTGCCAGCAGTTACTCGCAGCGGGCTAAAGAGACCCAGTACTTC | CASSYSQRAKETQYF
TRBJ1-4 | NA | NA | TRBV30 | TGTGCCTCTGGGAGGGTTGAGGAAAAACTGTTTTTT | CASGRVEEKLFF
TRBJ1-2 | NA | NA | TRBV6-1 | TGTGCCAGCGGCAACCCGGGGGAAGGGAATGGCTACACCTTC | CASGNPGEGNGYTF
TRBJ2-4 | TRBD1 | NA | TRBV6-6 | TGTGCCAGCAGTTCCGGGACAGGGGTAGCCAAAAACATTCAGTACTTC | CASSSGTGVAKNIQYF
TRBJ2-3 | TRBD1 | once | TRBV10-3 | TGTGCCATCAGTACCAAAACAGGGGATATAGGACCAGCTCAAGATTTT | CAISTKTGDIGPAQDF
TRBJ2-3 | TRBD2 | NA | TRBV11-2 | TGTGCCAGCAGCCCACTAGCGGTTGAGCCCAATACGCAGTATTTT | CASSPLAVEPNTQYF
TRBJ2-3 | NA | NA | TRBV10-3 | TGTGCCATCAGTTCCGGGACGGGAGCCACAGATACGCAGTATTTT | CAISSGTGATDTQYF
TRBJ1-2 | NA | NA | TRBV10-3 | TGTGCCATCAGGGACCAGAGGGATTATGGCTACACCTTC | CAIRDQRDYGYTF
TRBJ2-5 | NA | NA | TRBV27 | TGTGCCAGCAGTCCCTCTTGGCAGGCACAAGAGACCCAGTACTTC | CASSPSWQAQETQYF
TRBJ2-2 | NA | few | TRBV7-2 | TGTGCCACACTCCCGAGGTGGAACACCGGGGAGCTGTTTTTT | CATLPRWNTGELFF